A single sample is the source of the 28 T cell receptor beta chains below, sequenced in a study of T cell responses to AZD1222 COVID-19 vaccine. Data came from immunoSEQ multiplex PCR; TCRdb stores just in-frame clones and leaves some out. The sample has a few hundred thousand clones, 93% seen once. Sample: peripheral blood, taken on day 0 of AZD1222 vaccination. These receptors were collected from an adult in good health.

The chain combines TRBV28 with TRBJ2-7; maybe TRBD1 (5 bases). The CDR3 consists of 17 residues. V lost 3 bases to trimming and J lost 2 bases, with 20 bases between them. Germline loops: CDR1 MDHEN, CDR2 SYDVKM. CDR3 sequence (DNA): TGTGCCAGCAGTTTGGGTCGTTTGGCAGGGAATCCCTACGAGCAGTACTTC. Translated: CASSLGRLAGNPYEQYF.

The V call is TRBV6-2 or TRBV6-3, the J call TRBJ2-5; D gene uncertain. Looked up from germline, CDR1 is MNHEY and CDR2 is SVGEGT. V was cut by 5 bases and J by 1 base, with 11 bases left in between. The CDR3 runs to 14 residues. The CDR3 protein is CASSPSTIQETQYF. Written as DNA, the CDR3 is TGTGCCAGCAGTCCCTCGACAATCCAAGAGACCCAGTACTTC.

This clone was seen more than once but under ten times. The chain is built from TRBV13 and TRBJ1-1; the D gene is possibly TRBD1 (5 bases). Germline V gene data show CDR1 as PRHDT and CDR2 as FYEKMQ (reference sequence). The germline V and J ends were trimmed by 5 bases and 4 bases, with 17 bases remaining between them. This CDR3 comprises 15 residues. The DNA for the CDR3 is TGTGCCAGCAGCCCCAAGCCATCGGGGCCCACTGAAGCTTTCTTT. It yields the protein CASSPKPSGPTEAFF. Full variable domain (outside the CDR3, taken from reference TRBV13 and TRBJ1-1): AAGVIQSPRHLIKEKRETATLKCYPIPRHDTVYWYQQGPGQDPQFLISFYEKMQSDKGSIPDRFSAQQFSDYHSELNMSSLELGDSALYFCASSPKPSGPTEAFFGQGTRLTVV.

The rearrangement links TRBV28 to TRBJ1-5, with D maybe TRBD1 (6 bases). The CDR3 extends over 15 amino acids. The germline CDR1 and CDR2 sequences are MDHEN and SYDVKM. V dropped 3 bases and J dropped 3 bases, with 12 bases sitting between them. The CDR3 protein is CASSLVGADNQPQHF. DNA of the CDR3: TGTGCCAGCAGTTTGGTGGGGGCCGACAATCAGCCCCAGCATTTT.

In its sample, this clone was seen once. The J gene is TRBJ1-1, the V gene TRBV2; no definite D call. Germline loops: CDR1 SNHLY, CDR2 FYNNEI. CDR3 length: 16 residues. Trimming removed 5 bases from V and 1 base from J, with 17 bases in between. This CDR3 reads CASSTSQLGWNTEAFF. CDR3 DNA: TGTGCCAGCAGTACCTCGCAACTGGGGTGGAACACTGAAGCTTTCTTT.

DNA of the CDR3: TGTGCCATCAGTGAGTCGGACAGGTCCTATGGCTACACCTTC. Protein: CAISESDRSYGYTF. The chain has TRBV10-3 and TRBJ1-2, with TRBD1 identical over 7 bases. V gave up 0 bases and J gave up 4 bases; unmatched junction bases: 2. CDR3 length equals 14 residues. CDR1 and CDR2 (germline): ENHRY, SYGVKD.

The gene calls are TRBV7-9 and TRBJ2-7, with TRBD2 identical over 9 bases. CDR3 size: 13 residues. In germline, CDR1 is SEHNR, CDR2 FQNEAQ (reference sequence). V lost 8 bases and J lost 2; bases outside the gene matches: 4. CDR3 sequence: CASQLAGPYEQYF. CDR3 bases: TGTGCCAGCCAACTAGCGGGCCCCTACGAGCAGTACTTC.

This clone was seen only once. V is TRBV5-5 and J is TRBJ1-1, with 12 bases lining up with TRBD1. The CDR3 is 15 residues long. V shed 4 bases, J shed 7 bases, and the junction held 8 bases outside the gene matches. Germline CDR1 and CDR2: SGHKS and YYEKEE (reference sequence). CDR3 protein: CASSATGTGGGEAFF. As DNA, the CDR3 is TGTGCCAGCAGCGCCACTGGGACAGGGGGCGGTGAAGCTTTCTTT.

This clone was recorded only once. The chain uses TRBV7-8 and TRBJ1-5; possibly TRBD1 for D (6 bases). The CDR3 runs 16 residues. Trimming cost V 1 base and J 4 bases, with 14 bases left between them. Germline CDR1 reads SGHVS; CDR2 reads FQNEAQ. The CDR3 spells CASSLEIGTHNQPQHF. The CDR3 bases are TGTGCCAGCAGCTTAGAAATCGGGACACATAATCAGCCCCAGCATTTT.

This clone came up once. V gene TRBV12-5 combines with J gene TRBJ2-2; maybe TRBD2 (5 bases). Germline-derived CDR1 and CDR2 are LGHNT and FRNRAP. CDR3 length: 13 residues. The V end lost 0 bases, the J end lost 7 bases, and 6 bases lay between the germline ends. The DNA of the CDR3 is TGTGCTAGTGGTTTGGTCAGCGGCGGGGAGCTGTTTTTT. Its translation: CASGLVSGGELFF.

The chain recombines TRBV9 with TRBJ2-2, with D perhaps matching TRBD1 (6 bases). V lost 0 bases and J lost 8, with 14 bases in between. Germline loops: CDR1 SGDLS, CDR2 YYNGEE. The CDR3 totals 15 residues. The CDR3 DNA follows: TGTGCCAGCAGCGTAGTAGGGACACCTCCGGGGGAGCTGTTTTTT. The encoded protein is CASSVVGTPPGELFF.

This sequence joins TRBV4-2 and TRBJ2-2; tentatively, D is TRBD1 (6 bases). This CDR3 has 18 amino acids. V was cut by 0 bases and J by 6 bases, with 20 bases left in between. Germline V CDR1 and CDR2: LGHNA, YNFKEQ. The CDR3: CASSQDWTRTVGAGELFF. CDR3 nucleotides: TGTGCCAGCAGCCAAGATTGGACGAGGACAGTGGGGGCCGGGGAGCTGTTTTTT.

The genes are TRBV5-1 and TRBJ2-1, with 8 nucleotides matching TRBD2. CDR1 is SGHRS and CDR2 is YFSETQ in the germline V gene. The junction had 11 bases not matched to a gene; V was cut back by 2 bases and J by 10 bases. The CDR3 consists of 15 residues. The CDR3 bases are TGCGCCAGCAGCTTAAGCGGGAGTGGTGGGGAGGAGCAGTTCTTC. Translated: CASSLSGSGGEEQFF.

The chain employs TRBV9 and TRBJ2-7; 7 nucleotides match TRBD1. Germline CDR1 reads SGDLS; CDR2 reads YYNGEE. The CDR3 has 13 amino acids. After removal of 3 bases from V and 6 bases from J, the junction contained 6 bases not matched to a gene. The CDR3 reads CASSGQTGLEQYF. The CDR3 region has the DNA TGTGCCAGCAGCGGACAGACAGGGCTCGAGCAGTACTTC.

V and J are TRBV2 and TRBJ1-2; D perhaps matches TRBD1 (5 bases). The CDR3 is made up of 14 amino acids. V lost 2 bases, J lost 4 bases, and 11 bases lay in between. CDR1 and CDR2 (germline): SNHLY, FYNNEI. In DNA form, the CDR3 reads TGTGCCAGCAGTGAACTTGCGGGACTCTATGGCTACACCTTC. Its translation is CASSELAGLYGYTF. Full variable domain (missing parts from reference TRBV2 and TRBJ1-2): EPEVTQTPSHQVTQMGQEVILRCVPISNHLYFYWYRQILGQKVEFLVSFYNNEISEKSEIFDDQFSVERPDGSNFTLKIRSTKLEDSAMYFCASSELAGLYGYTFGSGTRLTVV.

The count of this clone is one. The chain couples TRBV7-2 to TRBJ2-1; 10 bases align to TRBD2. The CDR3 spans 16 residues. Germline CDR1 is SGHTA and CDR2 is FQGNSA. V shed 2 bases and J 9 bases; nucleotides not matched to a gene: 10. CDR3 in DNA: TGTGCCAGCAGCTTAAGATGGTCTAGCGGGAGAGGTGAGCAGTTCTTC. Protein sequence: CASSLRWSSGRGEQFF.

The chain uses TRBV6-5 and TRBJ1-2; maybe TRBD1 (5 bases). V dropped 6 bases and J dropped 2 bases, with 13 bases sitting between them. The CDR3 consists of 14 residues. The germline V gene has CDR1 MNHEY and CDR2 SVGAGI. CDR3 sequence (DNA): TGTGCCAGCAGGAGCCAGGGCGGGAACTATGGCTACACCTTC. It translates to CASRSQGGNYGYTF.

The chain joins TRBV5-1 to TRBJ2-2; 7 nucleotides agree with TRBD2. The trim removed 0 bases at V and 6 bases at J, leaving 8 bases unmatched. CDR3 length equals 16 residues. Germline CDR1 is SGHRS and CDR2 is YFSETQ. The CDR3 DNA reads TGCGCCAGCAGCTTGGCCGACACGGGGGGTGCCGGGGAGCTGTTTTTT. Translation: CASSLADTGGAGELFF.

This clone was recorded a few times. The CDR3 loop reads CASSGPGTAYNEQFF. CDR3 nucleotides: TGTGCCAGCAGTGGACCCGGGACAGCTTACAATGAGCAGTTCTTC. The chain carries TRBV28 and TRBJ2-1; TRBD1 aligns across 7 bases. The V segment lost 5 bases and the J segment 4 bases; nucleotides outside the gene matches: 8. CDR1 and CDR2 (germline): MDHEN, SYDVKM. The length of the CDR3 is 15 residues.

The gene calls are TRBV19 and TRBJ1-2; maybe TRBD1 (6 bases). Germline V gene lookup returns CDR1 LNHDA and CDR2 SQIVND (reference sequence). Trimming cost V 3 bases and J 4 bases, with 15 bases left between them. The CDR3 consists of 15 residues. In nucleotides, the CDR3 is TGTGCCAGTAGTATTTCATCAGGGGTTCCCTATGGCTACACCTTC. It codes for CASSISSGVPYGYTF.

The chain carries TRBV27 and TRBJ2-1; TRBD2 matches 11 bases. Germline CDR1 MNHEY, CDR2 SMNVEV (reference sequence). The CDR3 sequence is 15 residues long. J was trimmed by 4 bases and V by 6 bases; bases with no gene match: 5. The CDR3 protein is CASSLAGGGYNEQFF. The CDR3 DNA reads TGTGCCAGCAGCTTAGCGGGAGGGGGGTACAATGAGCAGTTCTTC.

The chain carries TRBV5-5 and TRBJ1-2; no definite D call. CDR3 length: 15 residues. V was pared by 3 bases and J by 5 bases, with 17 bases between. Germline CDR1 SGHKS, CDR2 YYEKEE (reference sequence). CDR3 coding DNA: TGTGCCAGCAGCTCATCGACGGGCAGACAATATGGCTACACCTTC. This sequence encodes CASSSSTGRQYGYTF.

The rearrangement uses TRBV29-1 and TRBJ1-1; D gene unclear. V lost 2 bases and J 1 base, leaving 8 bases between the germline ends. CDR1 is SQVTM, CDR2 ANQGSEA, per germline. CDR3 length: 13 residues. The CDR3 loop is CSVESLANTEAFF. CDR3 sequence (DNA): TGCAGCGTTGAAAGTTTAGCGAACACTGAAGCTTTCTTT.

The J gene is TRBJ2-1, the V gene TRBV6-1, with D maybe TRBD2 (5 bases). Trimming cost V 7 bases and J 0 bases, with 13 bases left between them. The CDR3 consists of 15 residues. Per the germline V gene, CDR1 is MNHNS and CDR2 is SASEGT. The CDR3 DNA is TGTGCCAGCACCCCGGACTTCAGCTCCTACAATGAGCAGTTCTTC. Its translation: CASTPDFSSYNEQFF.

The genes are TRBV7-3 and TRBJ2-3; perhaps TRBD2 as D (6 bases). CDR3 size: 17 residues. Germline V CDR1 and CDR2: SGHTA, FQGTGA. Deletions cut 2 bases from V and 1 base from J, with 16 bases between. CDR3 nucleotides: TGTGCCAGCAGCTTAGCCGGGCGGGCTAGCGGCACAGATACGCAGTATTTT. This gives the protein CASSLAGRASGTDTQYF.

The V call is TRBV28, the J call TRBJ1-4; D uncertain. Trimming took off 6 bases at V and 7 bases at J, with 21 bases between the two ends. Germline V gene data show CDR1 as MDHEN and CDR2 as SYDVKM. CDR3 size: 16 residues. In nucleotides, the CDR3 is TGTGCCAGCAGAGCCTCCGGGCCGCGGCAATTTGAAAAACTGTTTTTT. It specifies CASRASGPRQFEKLFF.

J is TRBJ2-1 and V is TRBV9, with TRBD2 matching 9 bases. The V segment lost 0 bases and the J segment 5 bases; nucleotides outside the gene matches: 6. This CDR3 is 16 amino acids long. CDR1 is SGDLS, CDR2 YYNGEE, per germline. The CDR3 protein is CASSVGLAGTHNEQFF. The DNA for the CDR3 is TGTGCCAGCAGCGTAGGGCTAGCGGGAACCCACAATGAGCAGTTCTTC.

The chain recombines TRBV9 with TRBJ2-2; D is ambiguous. The germline V gene encodes CDR1 SGDLS and CDR2 YYNGEE. The CDR3 contains 15 residues. Trimming cost V 0 bases and J 1 base, with 7 bases left between them. The CDR3 here is CASSVAWGNTGELFF. The CDR3 DNA sequence: TGTGCCAGCAGCGTAGCGTGGGGGAACACCGGGGAGCTGTTTTTT. The whole variable domain, filled in from reference TRBV9 and TRBJ2-2, reads DSGVTQTPKHLITATGQRVTLRCSPRSGDLSVYWYQQSLDQGLQFLIQYYNGEERAKGNILERFSAQQFPDLHSELNLSSLELGDSALYFCASSVAWGNTGELFFGEGSRLTVL.